This TCR beta chain was documented in a study of PD-L1 blockade in urothelial cancer. Generated by immunoSEQ multiplex PCR, the TCRdb table keeps only in-frame clones and is missing some. This table holds around 110,000 clones, approximately 90% found once. Time point denoted: peripheral blood 6 weeks after treatment start. The CDR3 consists of 14 residues. Trimming took 7 bases from V and 10 from J; bases not matched to a gene: 10. CDR1 SNHLY and CDR2 FYNNEI come from the germline V gene. Specimen: PBMCs, collected around atezolizumab (anti-PD-L1) treatment. The chain links TRBV2 to TRBJ1-4; 9 bases line up with TRBD1. The TCR comes from a man aged 60 to 69 with urothelial cancer. This CDR3 reads CASKPPGQGRKLFF. The CDR3 DNA is TGTGCCAGCAAACCTCCGGGACAGGGCCGAAAACTGTTTTTT.